This T cell receptor (beta chain) was profiled in a study of blood T cell repertoires in COVID-19. The wider study: The cDNA or gDNA used as material had been derived from T cells, B-cell-depleted T cells, or PBMCs.

Authors' analysis steps: Estimated nucleated cell counts came from reference gene primer amplification. Sequenced by immunoSEQ multiplex PCR; TCRdb stores in-frame clones only, minus some. V and J calls and clone size are given by that table; D and trimming were obtained from the DNA. The sample has roughly 170,000 clones; 65% to 85% are singletons. Individuals aged about 18 to 89 years were recruited from roughly 23 US areas. Cohorts were assigned according to the clinical history that participants reported. The germline gives CDR1 KGHSH, CDR2 LQKENI. The CDR3 is made up of 15 amino acids. The V end was cut by 3 bases, the J end by 5 bases, with 16 bases between.

The TCR originated in a woman aged 40 to 50 with acute COVID-19. Sample: PBMCs or T cells enriched from blood (not recorded which). This rearrangement joins TRBV18 to TRBJ2-5; tentative D call: TRBD2 (5 bases). The DNA of the CDR3 is TGTGCCAGCTCACCGGGCCCTACCCGAGGGGAGACCCAGTACTTC. The encoded protein is CASSPGPTRGETQYF.